These 13 T cell receptor beta chains were sequenced from one sample in a study of T cell changes during pregnancy in multiple sclerosis. Sequencing used immunoSEQ multiplex PCR; TCRdb keeps in-frame clones, though not all of them. The sample holds approximately 72,000 clones, roughly nine tenths seen once. The material sequenced was peripheral blood, taken in the first trimester of pregnancy. These receptors came from a female donor in good health, enrolled as a control in a pregnancy study.

The gene calls are TRBV6-1 and TRBJ2-6; D is unclear. The V gene's germline CDR1 is MNHNS and CDR2 SASEGT. This CDR3 spans 14 amino acids. The germline V and J ends were trimmed by 8 bases and 0 bases, with 8 bases remaining between them. The CDR3 nucleotides read TGTGCCAGCTGCCACAGCTCTGGGGCCAACGTCCTGACTTTC. It codes for CASCHSSGANVLTF.

The chain recombines TRBV27 with TRBJ1-5; D call uncertain. The CDR3 contains 13 residues. V was trimmed by 1 base and J by 6 bases, leaving 7 bases between them. Germline V gene data show CDR1 as MNHEY and CDR2 as SMNVEV (reference sequence). The CDR3 reads CASSLFGSQPQHF. The CDR3 DNA sequence: TGTGCCAGCAGTTTATTTGGGAGTCAGCCCCAGCATTTT.

J is TRBJ2-7 and V is TRBV27; D is undetermined. V lost 5 bases and J 7 bases, leaving 18 bases between the germline ends. The germline V gene has CDR1 MNHEY and CDR2 SMNVEV (reference sequence). This CDR3 contains 14 residues. DNA for the CDR3: TGTGCCAGCAGTCCACTCGGTTTAGCTGCGGAGCAGTACTTC. Its protein is CASSPLGLAAEQYF.

The V and J genes are TRBV6-1 and TRBJ2-7, with a possible D match to TRBD1 (6 bases). The CDR3 is 16 amino acids. V was cut by 0 bases and J by 0 bases, with 12 bases left in between. Germline V gives CDR1 MNHNS, CDR2 SASEGT. The DNA for the CDR3 is TGTGCCAGCAGTGAAGCGGGCAGGGGCGTCTCCTACGAGCAGTACTTC. Its protein product is CASSEAGRGVSYEQYF.

The chain has TRBV7-8 and TRBJ2-3; the match to TRBD2 covers 13 bases. The CDR3 runs 18 residues. Unmatched junction bases numbered 10, after V lost 4 bases and J lost 3 bases. CDR1 SGHVS and CDR2 FQNEAQ come from the germline V gene. DNA of the CDR3: TGTGCCAGCAGCTCTATACTAGCGGGAGGGCCCCCGACAGATACGCAGTATTTT. Translating gives CASSSILAGGPPTDTQYF.

The chain uses TRBV30 and TRBJ2-5; weak D call: TRBD1 (6 bases). Trimming took 3 bases from V and 5 from J, leaving 19 bases between them. The V gene's germline CDR1 is GTSNPN and CDR2 SVGIG (reference sequence). The CDR3 loop spans 15 amino acids. The CDR3: CAWSLGQIPQETQYF. For the CDR3, the DNA is TGTGCCTGGAGCCTAGGACAGATCCCCCAGGAGACCCAGTACTTC.

V usage is TRBV19 and J usage is TRBJ1-2; D possibly corresponds to TRBD1 (5 bases). Germline V lookup: CDR1 LNHDA, CDR2 SQIVND (reference sequence). The CDR3 contains 15 residues. Between the trimmed V and J ends, which lost 1 base and 1 base, there was a span of 10 bases. CDR3 region: CASSIASQVNYGYTF. Written as DNA, the CDR3 is TGTGCCAGTAGTATAGCCTCACAGGTTAACTATGGCTACACCTTC.

The rearrangement joins TRBV20-1 to TRBJ1-2; possibly TRBD1 for D (6 bases). Germline CDR1 reads DFQATT; CDR2 reads SNEGSKA (reference sequence). V was clipped by 6 bases and J by 6 bases, with 11 bases between them. The CDR3 contains 11 residues. CDR3 loop: CSATTGHGYTF. DNA of the CDR3: TGCAGTGCCACCACAGGGCATGGCTACACCTTC.

The chain has TRBV5-6 and TRBJ2-7; 7 nucleotides align to TRBD1. Germline loops: CDR1 SGHDT, CDR2 YYEEEE. The CDR3 spans 14 residues. Trimming removed 2 bases from V and 2 bases from J; junction bases left unmatched: 4. The DNA for the CDR3 is TGTGCCAGCAGCTTCGACAGGGTGGCCTACGAGCAGTACTTC. Translation gives CASSFDRVAYEQYF. The full variable domain, completed using reference TRBV5-6 and TRBJ2-7, is DAGVTQSPTHLIKTRGQQVTLRCSPKSGHDTVSWYQQALGQGPQFIFQYYEEEERQRGNFPDRFSGHQFPNYSSELNVNALLLGDSALYLCASSFDRVAYEQYFGPGTRLTVT.

V is TRBV2 and J is TRBJ2-5; 8 bases match TRBD2. The CDR3 has 16 amino acids. The J segment lost 4 bases and the V segment lost 4 bases, leaving 11 bases of the junction unmatched. The V gene's germline CDR1 is SNHLY and CDR2 FYNNEI. The CDR3 loop reads CASSAPWAGGGETQYF. DNA of the CDR3: TGTGCCAGCAGTGCCCCCTGGGCGGGAGGAGGAGAGACCCAGTACTTC.

The V and J genes are TRBV7-9 and TRBJ2-5; no firm D call. The ends were cut back, 5 bases at V and 1 base at J, with 2 bases in the middle. Germline V lookup: CDR1 SEHNR, CDR2 FQNEAQ (reference sequence). The CDR3 covers 11 residues. The chain's CDR3 is CASSRQETQYF. In nucleotides, the CDR3 is TGTGCCAGCAGCCGCCAAGAGACCCAGTACTTC.

This clone was picked up one time. This chain links TRBV11-2 with TRBJ2-7; D uncertain. CDR3 length: 15 residues. CDR1 SGHAT and CDR2 FQNNGV come from the germline V gene. The ends were cut back, 0 bases at V and 4 bases at J, with 13 bases in the middle. The CDR3 region has the DNA TGTGCCAGCAGCTTAGATCTTTACAGAGAGTACGAGCAGTACTTC. Amino acid sequence: CASSLDLYREYEQYF.

The chain employs TRBV6-6 and TRBJ2-1; possibly TRBD2 for D (6 bases). The CDR3 has 15 residues. Trimming stripped 0 bases from V and 4 bases from J, with 10 bases between. In germline, CDR1 is MNHNY, CDR2 SVGAGI (reference sequence). The CDR3 nucleotides read TGTGCCAGCAGTTACTCTAGCGGAGATTACAATGAGCAGTTCTTC. This gives the protein CASSYSSGDYNEQFF.